This T cell receptor (beta chain) was identified in a study of T cells in Graves' hyperthyroidism and ophthalmopathy. Study-wide points: Most thyroid clonotypes with frequency above 0.001 were detected in blood.

Hyperthyroidism of Graves' type that showed no ophthalmopathy progression within 18 months was stable. This clonotype occurred many times. Antigen specificity is unknown. RNA transcripts served as the template for amplifying TCR beta CDR3 regions. TCR CDR3 regions were first amplified by RT-PCR with HTBI primers. A single record per CDR3 protein comes from TCRdb applying MiXCR to the multiplex PCR reads. The table lists approximately 510,000 distinct CDR3 sequences, less than 25% of them singletons, with around 27% in the top ten. The CDR3 sequence is 13 residues long. Germline V gene sequence: CDR1 GTSNPN, CDR2 SVGIG (reference sequence). Trimming removed 1 base from V and 1 base from J, with 7 bases in between.

This TCR was sampled from a man younger than 35 with Graves' hyperthyroidism. Specimen: blood. The chain employs TRBV30 and TRBJ1-1; D remains unclear. The CDR3 DNA follows: TGTGCCTGGAGTGCCTCTTGGAACACTGAAGCTTTCTTT. It yields the protein CAWSASWNTEAFF.